Shown below are 21 T cell receptor beta chains from a single sample sequenced in a study of human T cells and chemical hapten exposure. Time point indicated: patch test 3, about 24 weeks after DPC sensitization. Treatment denoted: therapeutic diphenylcyclopropenone sensitization with weekly scalp DPC. TCRdb independently ran MiXCR on the RACE reads; one entry per CDR3 protein. Among 210,000 or so distinct CDR3 sequences listed, roughly a quarter were seen once. The material was whole blood, obtained in connection with sensitization to the hapten diphenylcyclopropenone (DPC). These receptors originate from a woman between 40 and 50 years old with alopecia areata. Some clones in this sample may be carry-over from other donors' samples.

V and J are TRBV7-3 and TRBJ2-7, with 10 bases matching TRBD1. This CDR3 is 16 amino acids long. CDR1 and CDR2 from the germline V gene are SGHTA and FQGTGA. V lost 7 bases and J lost 5; bases outside the gene matches: 14. CDR3 loop: CASTSRWWDRGDEQYF. CDR3 nucleotides: TGTGCCAGCACCTCGAGGTGGTGGGACAGGGGCGACGAGCAGTACTTC. The whole variable domain, remainder taken from reference TRBV7-3 and TRBJ2-7, is GAGVSQTPSNKVTEKGKYVELRCDPISGHTALYWYRQSLGQGPEFLIYFQGTGAADDSGLPNDRFFAVRPEGSVSTLKIQRTERGDSAVYLCASTSRWWDRGDEQYFGPGTRLTVT.

This clonotype came up a few times. The chain links TRBV5-1 to TRBJ2-5; TRBD1 matches 7 bases. Germline-derived CDR1 and CDR2 are SGHRS and YFSETQ. The ends lost 4 bases at V and 0 bases at J; junction bases unmatched: 3. The CDR3 length is 14 residues. The DNA of the CDR3 is TGCGCCAGCAGCCCGACAGGGAACCAAGAGACCCAGTACTTC. This sequence encodes CASSPTGNQETQYF.

The table lists this clonotype with a few counts. The chain uses TRBV24-1 and TRBJ1-5; D is unresolved. This CDR3 contains 15 residues. Germline assignment: CDR1 KGHDR and CDR2 SFDVKD. The V and J ends lost 3 bases and 0 bases respectively, with 8 bases between them. The CDR3 coding sequence is TGTGCCACCAGTGATAGGAGGAATAGCAATCAGCCCCAGCATTTT. This encodes CATSDRRNSNQPQHF.

The chain employs TRBV20-1 and TRBJ2-1, with TRBD2 identical over 7 bases. After removal of 5 bases from V and 8 bases from J, the junction contained 9 bases not matched to a gene. The germline V gene has CDR1 DFQATT and CDR2 SNEGSKA (reference sequence). CDR3 size: 13 residues. CDR3 coding DNA: TGCAGTGCTCCCCCGGGGGGAGTCTATGAGCAGTTCTTC. As protein: CSAPPGGVYEQFF.

V usage is TRBV5-1 and J usage is TRBJ1-1; unclear D gene. The CDR3 has 15 amino acids. Germline loops: CDR1 SGHRS, CDR2 YFSETQ. The V end lost 4 bases, the J end lost 2 bases, and 15 bases lay between the germline ends. CDR3 amino acids: CASSLFIAGNTEAFF. The CDR3 DNA sequence: TGCGCCAGCAGCCTCTTTATCGCGGGTAACACTGAAGCTTTCTTT.

CDR3 region: CASSLGSGALSEQYF. The DNA of the CDR3 is TGCGCCAGCAGCTTGGGATCAGGGGCCCTTTCCGAGCAGTACTTC. The chain uses TRBV5-1 and TRBJ2-7; D may be TRBD1 (6 bases). Germline assignment: CDR1 SGHRS and CDR2 YFSETQ. The ends were cut back, 0 bases at V and 6 bases at J, with 16 bases in the middle. The CDR3 totals 15 residues.

This clonotype came up a few times. The chain combines TRBV4-3 with TRBJ2-5; D assignment may be TRBD1 or TRBD2 (6 bases each). The V and J ends lost 3 bases and 4 bases respectively, with 15 bases between them. Germline V CDR1 and CDR2: LGHNA, YSLEER. CDR3 length: 15 residues. CDR3 amino acids: CASSQGGSARETQYF. CDR3 DNA: TGCGCCAGCAGCCAGGGGGGCAGCGCGCGAGAGACCCAGTACTTC.

This clonotype occurred a few times. This sequence joins TRBV7-9 and TRBJ2-7; TRBD2 agrees at 10 bases. CDR3 size: 14 residues. In germline, CDR1 is SEHNR, CDR2 FQNEAQ (reference sequence). Unmatched junction bases numbered 3, after V lost 4 bases and J lost 3 bases. The CDR3 sequence is CASSSGLANYEQYF. DNA of the CDR3: TGTGCCAGCAGCTCGGGACTAGCGAACTACGAGCAGTACTTC.

This clonotype was found a few times. This rearrangement joins TRBV12-3 or TRBV12-4 to TRBJ2-3; 7 bases align to TRBD2. This CDR3 spans 15 amino acids. V gave up 4 bases and J gave up 4 bases; unmatched junction bases: 8. CDR3 nucleotide sequence: TGTGCCAGCAGTTCAACAGCGGGAAGCGCAGATACGCAGTATTTT. It encodes CASSSTAGSADTQYF.

This clonotype has only a few counts. V usage is TRBV6-4 and J usage is TRBJ2-3, with D perhaps TRBD2 (5 bases). The CDR3 sequence is 15 residues long. Germline V CDR1 and CDR2: MRHNA, SNTAGT. Trimming removed 0 bases from V and 5 bases from J, with 12 bases in between. The CDR3 spells CASSDSSGRGDTQYF. The CDR3 DNA follows: TGTGCCAGCAGTGACTCGAGCGGACGGGGAGATACGCAGTATTTT.

This clonotype has a handful of counts. The chain recombines TRBV12-3 or TRBV12-4 with TRBJ1-1; 7 bases align to TRBD1. The CDR3 loop spans 13 amino acids. With V trimmed by 6 bases and J by 8 bases, 9 bases remained unmatched. The CDR3 nucleotides read TGTGCCAGCAGCTCGTTGGGACAGTCAGAAGCTTTCTTT. Translating it yields CASSSLGQSEAFF.

This clonotype was seen more than once but under ten times. The CDR3 bases are TGTGCCAGCAGCCCCTGGAAGATGGTGGGGGATGGCTACACCTTC. It codes for CASSPWKMVGDGYTF. The gene calls are TRBV7-9 and TRBJ1-2, with D perhaps matching TRBD1 (5 bases). Per the germline V gene, CDR1 is SEHNR and CDR2 is FQNEAQ (reference sequence). CDR3 length: 15 amino acids. V lost 5 bases, J lost 6 bases, and 19 bases lay in between.

The V call is TRBV28, the J call TRBJ2-3; TRBD2 agrees at 9 bases. The junction had 6 bases not matched to a gene; V was cut back by 6 bases and J by 2 bases. The CDR3 has 15 residues. From germline, CDR1 is MDHEN and CDR2 SYDVKM. In DNA form, the CDR3 reads TGTGCCAGCAGGGAGGCGGGAGGGACCACAGATACGCAGTATTTT. This gives the protein CASREAGGTTDTQYF.

This chain joins TRBV7-2 and TRBJ2-2; 13 nucleotides match TRBD2. This CDR3 has 15 amino acids. CDR1 is SGHTA and CDR2 is FQGNSA in the germline V gene. Trimming removed 1 base from V and 9 bases from J; junction bases left unmatched: 2. The CDR3 nucleotides are TGTGCCAGCAGCTTAGACGGGACTAGCGGGAGGGAGCTGTTTTTT. This sequence encodes CASSLDGTSGRELFF.

The rearrangement joins TRBV6-5 to TRBJ2-3, with D maybe TRBD1 (5 bases). V was shortened by 6 bases and J by 4 bases, with 14 bases between the two germline ends. The germline gives CDR1 MNHEY, CDR2 SVGAGI. The CDR3 length is 14 residues. CDR3 protein: CASRAQGFADTQYF. In nucleotides, the CDR3 is TGTGCCAGCAGGGCTCAGGGTTTCGCAGATACGCAGTATTTT.

This clonotype was detected only a few times. V is TRBV28 and J is TRBJ1-1; D call uncertain. With 5 bases removed from V and 0 bases from J, the gap between germline ends came to 16 bases. CDR1 is MDHEN and CDR2 is SYDVKM in the germline V gene. The CDR3 contains 16 residues. This CDR3 is CASSGYPGRLNTEAFF. The CDR3 bases are TGTGCCAGCAGTGGCTACCCGGGCCGTCTGAACACTGAAGCTTTCTTT.

This clonotype was picked up many times. Here the CDR3 reads CSVRLATSSGANVLTF. In DNA, the CDR3 is TGCAGCGTAAGACTAGCGACGAGCTCTGGGGCCAACGTCCTGACTTTC. This rearrangement joins TRBV29-1 to TRBJ2-6; TRBD2 matches at 8 bases. The V gene's germline CDR1 is SQVTM and CDR2 ANQGSEA. CDR3 length: 16 residues. Trimming at V came to 6 bases and at J to 0 bases, leaving 7 bases not matched to a gene.

This clonotype was seen only a few times. In DNA form, the CDR3 reads TGTGCCAGCAGGACAGAGAACACCGGGGAGCTGTTTTTT. Translating gives CASRTENTGELFF. V gene TRBV28 combines with J gene TRBJ2-2; tentatively, D is TRBD1 (5 bases). Germline-derived CDR1 and CDR2 are MDHEN and SYDVKM. Trimming took 6 bases from V and 1 from J, leaving 6 bases between them. This CDR3 contains 13 residues.

The chain employs TRBV28 and TRBJ2-6; the D is unclear. Germline V CDR1 and CDR2: MDHEN, SYDVKM. The length of the CDR3 is 15 residues. Trimming removed 6 bases at V and 3 bases at J, with 12 bases between. CDR3 in DNA: TGTGCCAGCAGCCTAAGAGCTCTTGGGGCCAACGTCCTGACTTTC. Translating it yields CASSLRALGANVLTF.

V usage is TRBV3-1 and J usage is TRBJ1-1, with D perhaps TRBD1 (5 bases). The CDR3 has 15 residues. Trimming stripped 0 bases from V and 5 bases from J, with 13 bases between. Per germline, CDR1 LGHDT and CDR2 YNNKEL (reference sequence). CDR3 nucleotide sequence: TGTGCCAGCAGCCAAGAGGGGCTCGCGAGAACTGAAGCTTTCTTT. Its protein product is CASSQEGLARTEAFF. The full variable domain, rest sourced from reference TRBV3-1 and TRBJ1-1, is DTAVSQTPKYLVTQMGNDKSIKCEQNLGHDTMYWYKQDSKKFLKIMFSYNNKELIINETVPNRFSPKSPDKAHLNLHINSLELGDSAVYFCASSQEGLARTEAFFGQGTRLTVV.

This clonotype was picked up a small number of times. The V call is TRBV6-2 or TRBV6-3, the J call TRBJ2-3; tentative D call: TRBD1 (6 bases). CDR3 size: 16 residues. Trimming took off 2 bases at V and 2 bases at J, with 14 bases between the two ends. Germline loops: CDR1 MNHEY, CDR2 SVGEGT. Here the CDR3 reads CASSYVSGHITDTQYF. CDR3 DNA: TGTGCCAGCAGTTACGTTTCGGGACACATCACAGATACGCAGTATTTT.